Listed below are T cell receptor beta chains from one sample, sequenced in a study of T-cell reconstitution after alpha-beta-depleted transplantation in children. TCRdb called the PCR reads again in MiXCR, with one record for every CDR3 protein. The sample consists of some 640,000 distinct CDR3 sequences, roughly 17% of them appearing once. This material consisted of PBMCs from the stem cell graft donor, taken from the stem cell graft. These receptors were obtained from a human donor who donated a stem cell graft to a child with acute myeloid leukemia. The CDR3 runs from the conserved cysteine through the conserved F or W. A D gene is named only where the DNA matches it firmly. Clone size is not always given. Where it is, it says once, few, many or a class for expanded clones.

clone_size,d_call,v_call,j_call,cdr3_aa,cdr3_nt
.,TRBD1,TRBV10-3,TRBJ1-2,CAISGGTGLFNYGYTF,TGTGCCATCAGTGGGGGGACAGGCCTGTTTAACTATGGCTACACCTTC
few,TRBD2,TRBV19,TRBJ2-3,CASSGTSGADTQYF,TGTGCCAGTAGTGGGACTAGCGGGGCAGATACGCAGTATTTT
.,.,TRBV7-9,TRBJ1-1,CASTPGGNTEAFF,TGTGCCAGCACCCCGGGGGGGAACACTGAAGCTTTCTTT
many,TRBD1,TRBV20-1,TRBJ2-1,CSARDRGGNEQFF,TGCAGTGCTAGGGACAGGGGGGGCAATGAGCAGTTCTTC
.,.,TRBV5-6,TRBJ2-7,CASSLASLSYEQYF,TGTGCCAGCAGCTTGGCCAGTCTCTCCTACGAGCAGTACTTC
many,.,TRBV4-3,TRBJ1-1,CASSQVGSAEAFF,TGCGCCAGCAGCCAAGTCGGGTCCGCTGAAGCTTTCTTT
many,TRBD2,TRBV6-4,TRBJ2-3,CASSASGGLGDTQYF,TGTGCCAGCAGTGCCAGCGGGGGCCTCGGGGATACGCAGTATTTT
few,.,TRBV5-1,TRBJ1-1,CASRATRTLNTEAFF,TGCGCCAGCAGAGCGACCAGGACCCTGAACACTGAAGCTTTCTTT
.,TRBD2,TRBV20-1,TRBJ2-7,CSATPGLGQPIVRNEQYF,TGCAGTGCTACGCCGGGACTAGGCCAACCTATCGTCCGGAACGAGCAGTACTTC
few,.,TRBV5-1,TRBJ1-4,CASSRDRREKLFF,TGCGCCAGCAGCCGGGACCGAAGGGAAAAACTGTTTTTT
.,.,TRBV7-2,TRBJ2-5,CASSRLAYYQETQYF,TGTGCCAGCAGCCGATTAGCGTATTACCAAGAGACCCAGTACTTC
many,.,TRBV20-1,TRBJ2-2,CSARDRTAGELFF,TGCAGTGCTAGAGATCGGACAGCCGGGGAGCTGTTTTTT
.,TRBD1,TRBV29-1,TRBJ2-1,CSAQKTGQGALDEQFF,TGCAGCGCCCAAAAAACGGGACAGGGGGCTCTGGATGAGCAGTTCTTC
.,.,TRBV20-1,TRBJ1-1,CSARDQGGGWTEAFF,TGCAGTGCTAGAGATCAAGGCGGAGGGTGGACTGAAGCTTTCTTT
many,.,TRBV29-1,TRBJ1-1,CSVGHLGGTEAFF,TGCAGCGTTGGCCATTTAGGAGGCACTGAAGCTTTCTTT
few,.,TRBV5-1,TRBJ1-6,CASSLHQGRTINSPLHF,TGCGCCAGCAGCCTTCATCAAGGACGTACGATTAATTCACCCCTCCACTTT